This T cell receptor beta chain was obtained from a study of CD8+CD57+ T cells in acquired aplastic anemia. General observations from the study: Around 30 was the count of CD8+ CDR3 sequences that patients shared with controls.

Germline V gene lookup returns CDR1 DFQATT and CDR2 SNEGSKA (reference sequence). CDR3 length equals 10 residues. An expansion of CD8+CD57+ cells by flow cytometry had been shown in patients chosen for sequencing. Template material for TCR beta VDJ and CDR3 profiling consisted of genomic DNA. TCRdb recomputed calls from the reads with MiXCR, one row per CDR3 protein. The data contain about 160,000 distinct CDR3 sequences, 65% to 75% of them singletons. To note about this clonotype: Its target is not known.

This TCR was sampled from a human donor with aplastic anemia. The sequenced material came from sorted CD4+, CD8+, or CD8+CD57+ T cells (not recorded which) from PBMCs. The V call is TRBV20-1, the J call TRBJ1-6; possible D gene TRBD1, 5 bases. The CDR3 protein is CSPPGDRLHF. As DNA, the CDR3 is TGCAGCCCCCCGGGGGACCGTCTCCACTTT.